The 18 T cell receptor beta chains presented below share a single source sample, sequenced in a study of cytomegalovirus exposure and HLA in healthy donors. Primers: 60 Vbeta forward and 13 Jbeta reverse. TCRdb's copy holds only in-frame clones and misses some; the assay was immunoSEQ multiplex PCR. Here the sample spans roughly 140,000 clones, almost 85% being singletons. The sequenced sample was PBMCs. These receptors originate from a man younger than 40 in good health and CMV-seropositive.

The gene calls are TRBV28 and TRBJ1-2; D not resolved. Germline V lookup: CDR1 MDHEN, CDR2 SYDVKM. V lost 3 bases and J lost 3, with 17 bases in between. The length of the CDR3 is 16 residues. The CDR3 DNA follows: TGTGCCAGCAGTTTCCTCTGGGGTCCGCGGGACTATGGCTACACCTTC. Amino acid sequence: CASSFLWGPRDYGYTF.

The V and J genes are TRBV7-9 and TRBJ2-1; 7 nucleotides agree with TRBD2. CDR3 length equals 14 residues. With V trimmed by 1 base and J by 10 bases, 7 bases remained unmatched. CDR1 and CDR2 (germline): SEHNR, FQNEAQ (reference sequence). CDR3 amino acids: CASSLGGSGYEQFF. The CDR3 DNA follows: TGTGCCAGCAGCTTAGGCGGGAGCGGGTACGAGCAGTTCTTC.

The chain uses TRBV5-6 and TRBJ1-4; D possibly corresponds to TRBD1 (5 bases). The CDR3 contains 16 residues. V was shortened by 3 bases and J by 4 bases, with 16 bases between the two germline ends. The V gene's germline CDR1 is SGHDT and CDR2 YYEEEE. In DNA form, the CDR3 reads TGTGCCAGCAGCTCGCCATCGACAGATCTTAATGAAAAACTGTTTTTT. Its protein is CASSSPSTDLNEKLFF.

The sample holds one count of this clone. The chain links TRBV10-1 to TRBJ2-2; 7 bases are a match to TRBD1. The ends lost 5 bases at V and 4 bases at J; junction bases unmatched: 16. The germline V gene has CDR1 WNHNN and CDR2 SYGVQD (reference sequence). The CDR3 has 18 residues. The CDR3 loop is CASSPSPKPGQTTGELFF. For the CDR3, the DNA is TGCGCCAGCAGTCCTTCGCCAAAACCGGGACAGACCACCGGGGAGCTGTTTTTT.

This chain connects TRBV11-2 to TRBJ1-2; a possible D gene is TRBD1 (6 bases). CDR1 is SGHAT and CDR2 is FQNNGV in the germline V gene. V dropped 1 base and J dropped 3 bases, with 12 bases sitting between them. The CDR3 has 15 amino acids. The CDR3 nucleotides are TGTGCCAGCAGCTTAGTCCGGGGGGGCGACTATGGCTACACCTTC. Translated: CASSLVRGGDYGYTF. The full variable domain, with the rest looked up from reference TRBV11-2 and TRBJ1-2, is EAGVAQSPRYKIIEKRQSVAFWCNPISGHATLYWYQQILGQGPKLLIQFQNNGVVDDSQLPKDRFSAERLKGVDSTLKIQPAKLEDSAVYLCASSLVRGGDYGYTFGSGTRLTVV.

The chain combines TRBV5-1 with TRBJ2-7; possibly TRBD2 for D (5 bases). The CDR3 is 11 residues long. The germline V gene encodes CDR1 SGHRS and CDR2 YFSETQ. V lost 7 bases to trimming and J lost 3 bases, with 8 bases between them. The DNA for the CDR3 is TGCGCCAGCCGGAGGAGCTACGAGCAGTACTTC. Amino acid sequence: CASRRSYEQYF.

The chain combines TRBV5-1 with TRBJ2-7, with 13 bases aligning to TRBD2. Losses at the gene ends were 4 bases for V and 6 bases for J; bases not matched to a gene: 4. The length of the CDR3 is 14 residues. Germline V CDR1 and CDR2: SGHRS, YFSETQ. CDR3 bases: TGCGCCAGCAGCCGGACTAGCGGGAGTTCCGAGCAGTACTTC. Its protein product is CASSRTSGSSEQYF.

The CDR3 protein is CASSPKGSGFYEQYF. CDR3 DNA sequence: TGTGCCAGCAGCCCTAAAGGCTCGGGGTTCTACGAGCAGTACTTC. J is TRBJ2-7 and V is TRBV7-8, with D possibly TRBD2 on 5 matching bases. V was cut by 5 bases and J by 3 bases, with 17 bases left in between. Germline V gene lookup returns CDR1 SGHVS and CDR2 FQNEAQ. The CDR3 consists of 15 residues.

In its sample, this clone was seen once. This rearrangement joins TRBV5-1 to TRBJ2-3, with 8 bases fitting TRBD2. Germline V gene lookup returns CDR1 SGHRS and CDR2 YFSETQ. V was clipped by 2 bases and J by 2 bases; unmatched bases: 25. This CDR3 has 22 amino acids. This CDR3 reads CASSFWAAGTAITSGPTDTQYF. In DNA, the CDR3 is TGCGCCAGCAGCTTCTGGGCGGCTGGGACGGCAATTACTAGCGGACCCACAGATACGCAGTATTTT.

This clone was observed a few times. This chain links TRBV4-1 with TRBJ1-2, with D uncertain. Germline V CDR1 and CDR2: MGHRA, YSYEKL. V was cut by 0 bases and J by 7 bases, with 12 bases left in between. CDR3 size: 14 residues. CDR3 in DNA: TGCGCCAGCAGCCAAGAACCGGGGATGGGTGGCTACACCTTC. This gives the protein CASSQEPGMGGYTF.

This clone was detected only a few times. The rearrangement uses TRBV7-6 and TRBJ2-1; 7 nucleotides agree with TRBD2. The germline gives CDR1 SGHVS, CDR2 FNYEAQ. V was pared by 5 bases and J by 8 bases, with 15 bases of the junction left unmatched. This CDR3 region has 16 residues. CDR3 bases: TGTGCCAGCAGCCCTCTGAAGGGAGGGCCGTCTGATGAGCAGTTCTTC. It codes for CASSPLKGGPSDEQFF.

The chain recombines TRBV5-1 with TRBJ2-2, with 10 bases identical to TRBD2. CDR1 is SGHRS, CDR2 YFSETQ, per germline. Unmatched junction bases numbered 6, after V lost 4 bases and J lost 6 bases. The length of the CDR3 is 15 residues. As DNA, the CDR3 is TGCGCCAGCAGCCCGAGGAGCGGGGGGGCCGGGGAGCTGTTTTTT. The encoded protein is CASSPRSGGAGELFF.

V is TRBV5-1 and J is TRBJ2-7; TRBD2 agrees at 8 bases. The CDR3 sequence is 13 residues long. CDR1 and CDR2 (germline): SGHRS, YFSETQ. The ends lost 4 bases at V and 7 bases at J; junction bases unmatched: 7. CDR3 DNA: TGCGCCAGCAGCCTGACTAGCGCCACAGAGCAGTACTTC. Translation gives CASSLTSATEQYF.

V and J are TRBV5-4 and TRBJ1-3; D is ambiguous. Between the trimmed V and J ends, which lost 0 bases and 0 bases, there was a span of 7 bases. The germline V gene has CDR1 SGHNT and CDR2 YYREEE (reference sequence). CDR3 length: 15 amino acids. The CDR3 sequence: CASSLAPSSGNTIYF. The DNA of the CDR3 is TGTGCCAGCAGCTTGGCGCCTAGCTCTGGAAACACCATATATTTT.

J is TRBJ2-5 and V is TRBV25-1, with D uncertain. V was cut by 3 bases and J by 0 bases, with 14 bases left in between. The V gene's germline CDR1 is MGHDK and CDR2 SYGVNS. The CDR3 is made up of 16 amino acids. CDR3 in amino acids: CASSEIAIVYQETQYF. The CDR3 DNA follows: TGTGCCAGCAGTGAGATCGCGATAGTTTACCAAGAGACCCAGTACTTC. The complete variable domain, with remaining parts taken from reference TRBV25-1 and TRBJ2-5, reads EADIYQTPRYLVIGTGKKITLECSQTMGHDKMYWYQQDPGMELHLIHYSYGVNSTEKGDLSSESTVSRIRTEHFPLTLESARPSHTSQYLCASSEIAIVYQETQYFGPGTRLLVL.

This clone occurred a few times. The chain has TRBV9 and TRBJ1-1, with D unclear. Trimming removed 3 bases at V and 8 bases at J, with 14 bases between. This CDR3 contains 13 residues. Germline V CDR1 and CDR2: SGDLS, YYNGEE. CDR3 in amino acids: CASSGSRLAEAFF. DNA of the CDR3: TGTGCCAGCAGCGGGTCTCGTCTAGCGGAAGCTTTCTTT. Together with reference TRBV9 and TRBJ1-1, the CDR3 gives the full variable domain: DSGVTQTPKHLITATGQRVTLRCSPRSGDLSVYWYQQSLDQGLQFLIQYYNGEERAKGNILERFSAQQFPDLHSELNLSSLELGDSALYFCASSGSRLAEAFFGQGTRLTVV.

The V call is TRBV5-1, the J call TRBJ1-5; D possibly corresponds to TRBD1 (5 bases). V dropped 0 bases and J dropped 3 bases, with 13 bases sitting between them. Germline V gives CDR1 SGHRS, CDR2 YFSETQ. This CDR3 has 16 residues. CDR3: CASSLGRGTLNQPQHF. The CDR3 DNA reads TGCGCCAGCAGCTTGGGGAGGGGTACCCTCAATCAGCCCCAGCATTTT.

The V call is TRBV7-9, the J call TRBJ2-1, with 8 bases matching TRBD2. After removal of 8 bases from V and 5 bases from J, the junction contained 17 bases not matched to a gene. Germline V CDR1 and CDR2: SEHNR, FQNEAQ (reference sequence). The CDR3 spans 17 residues. The CDR3 spells CASRLLSGSESHNEQFF. CDR3 coding DNA: TGTGCCAGCCGACTACTGAGCGGGAGTGAATCCCACAATGAGCAGTTCTTC.